This TCR beta chain was sequenced in a study of T cell repertoires in cytomegalovirus infection. Study-wide context: Signatures in public TCR beta sequences pointed to both CMV infection and matching HLA type.

The V gene end was trimmed by 5 bases and the J gene end by 1 base; junction bases not matched to a gene: 8. CDR3 length: 16 residues. Germline assignment: CDR1 SEHNR and CDR2 FQNEAQ (reference sequence). In TCRdb, the reads were re-called with MiXCR into one record per CDR3 protein. Of around 490,000 distinct CDR3 sequences in the sample, 26% were seen once. This clonotype was observed a handful of times. Its antigen is unidentified. Study-level results: CMV carriers having the relevant HLA were flagged by cumulative public TCR beta family frequency.

Sequenced sample: PBMCs. The TCR comes from a human donor in good health (CMV status not recorded). Some clones in this sample may be carry-over from other donors' samples. This sequence joins TRBV7-9 and TRBJ1-3; 7 nucleotides align to TRBD1. Here the CDR3 DNA reads TGTGCCAGCAGCGACCGGGACAGCCTTTCTGGAAACACCATATATTTT. It specifies CASSDRDSLSGNTIYF. The variable domain in full, with the rest retrieved from reference TRBV7-9 and TRBJ1-3, is DTGVSQNPRHKITKRGQNVTFRCDPISEHNRLYWYRQTLGQGPEFLTYFQNEAQLEKSRLLSDRFSAERPKGSFSTLEIQRTEQGDSAMYLCASSDRDSLSGNTIYFGEGSWLTVV.